This T cell receptor beta chain stems from a study of regulatory T cells in long-lasting Graves disease. Assembly of TCR beta libraries relied on iRepertoire HTBI primers together with Arm-PCR of CDR3 regions. Using its own MiXCR run on the multiplex PCR reads, TCRdb lists one record per CDR3 protein. The data contain around 450,000 distinct CDR3 sequences, under 20% of them singletons. This CDR3 has 15 residues. The V and J ends lost 0 bases and 2 bases respectively, with 14 bases between them. Germline CDR1 reads DFQATT; CDR2 reads SNEGSKA (reference sequence). This clonotype appeared a few times. Its antigen is not known. Findings of the study overall: Among persistent patients, a larger number of public clonotypes were shared (about 2,800) than among newly diagnosed patients (roughly 970).

Time point given: newly diagnosed GD, antithyroid drugs for less than 3 months. Researchers made the TCR library from RNA that was extracted from PBMCs. The sample was also linked to a second study, of T cells in Graves' hyperthyroidism and ophthalmopathy. That paper notes: A first-round RT-PCR of the TCR CDR3 used the HTBI primer set. Appearing also in blood were most of the thyroid clonotypes expanded above 0.001.

The sequences come from peripheral blood mononuclear cells (PBMCs), collected at new diagnosis, from a patient treated with antithyroid drugs. The chain employs TRBV20-1 and TRBJ2-7; either TRBD1 or TRBD2 may fit D (6 bases each). This clonotype was sampled from a man in his forties or fifties with Graves disease. Here the CDR3 reads CSARDSLRGAYEQYF. The CDR3 DNA follows: TGCAGTGCTAGAGATTCGTTAAGGGGGGCCTACGAGCAGTACTTC.